The subject of this entry is one T cell receptor (beta chain). The data belong to a study of T-cell reconstitution after alpha-beta-depleted transplantation in children. With 2 bases removed from V and 4 bases from J, the gap between germline ends came to 15 bases. The CDR3 has 16 amino acids. CDR1 and CDR2 (germline): MRHNA, SNTAGT. A library of TCRbeta sequences, prepared with unique molecular identifiers, was generated. TCRdb redid the calling of the PCR reads with MiXCR, one entry per CDR3 protein. Here the sample spans approximately 420,000 distinct CDR3 sequences, about a tenth being singletons.

The rearrangement joins TRBV6-4 to TRBJ2-1; D is perhaps TRBD2 (5 bases). This TCR was recovered from a human donor who donated a stem cell graft to a child with acute myeloid leukemia. Sequences were derived from PBMCs from the stem cell graft donor, sampled from the stem cell graft. DNA for the CDR3: TGTGCCAGCAGTGACGACCAAGGACTCCCTTACAATGAGCAGTTCTTC. This sequence encodes CASSDDQGLPYNEQFF.